Below are 14 T cell receptor beta chains sequenced from a single sample in a study of early T cells in non-severe SARS-CoV-2 infection. MiXCR was run by TCRdb on the 5' RACE reads, yielding one entry per CDR3 protein. The table lists 75,000 or so distinct CDR3 sequences, 12% of them singletons. Input material: whole blood. These receptors were taken from an adult who was a healthcare worker with PCR-confirmed SARS-CoV-2 infection or an uninfected control (not recorded which).

This clonotype was seen a handful of times. The V call is TRBV11-2, the J call TRBJ2-1; unclear D gene. The CDR3 loop spans 12 amino acids. The ends were cut back, 2 bases at V and 9 bases at J, with 8 bases in the middle. Germline CDR1 and CDR2: SGHAT and FQNNGV. CDR3 nucleotides: TGTGCCAGCAGCTTACAGGTGGGTGAGCAGTTCTTC. Translation: CASSLQVGEQFF.

At least ten counts were recorded for this clonotype. The CDR3 DNA sequence: TGTGCCAGCAGTTTATCGCACAGGACTGAAGCTTTCTTT. Its translation is CASSLSHRTEAFF. V usage is TRBV27 and J usage is TRBJ1-1, with D possibly matching TRBD1 (5 bases). The germline V gene has CDR1 MNHEY and CDR2 SMNVEV (reference sequence). Deletions cut 0 bases from V and 5 bases from J, with 7 bases between. The CDR3 is 13 amino acids.

This chain uses TRBV20-1 with TRBJ2-7, with TRBD2 identical over 15 bases. This CDR3 comprises 17 residues. Unmatched junction bases numbered 10, after V lost 7 bases and J lost 0 bases. CDR1 is DFQATT, CDR2 SNEGSKA, per germline (reference sequence). The CDR3 here is CSGNSGTSGGPSYEQYF. CDR3 nucleotide sequence: TGCAGTGGAAATTCCGGGACTAGCGGGGGGCCCTCCTACGAGCAGTACTTC.

A few counts support this clonotype. V and J are TRBV29-1 and TRBJ2-7, with D possibly being TRBD1 (6 bases). Germline values: CDR1 SQVTM, CDR2 ANQGSEA. The CDR3 runs 13 residues. The V end lost 4 bases, the J end lost 1 base, and 11 bases lay between the germline ends. The CDR3 nucleotides are TGCAGCGTTGCGCGCAGGGGTTCCTACGAGCAGTACTTC. This encodes CSVARRGSYEQYF.

This clonotype was observed at least ten times. The chain recombines TRBV19 with TRBJ2-2, with D possibly being TRBD1 (5 bases). V was pared by 3 bases and J by 4 bases, with 15 bases between. This CDR3 comprises 16 residues. Per germline, CDR1 LNHDA and CDR2 SQIVND (reference sequence). This CDR3 reads CASSMERRVGTGELFF. CDR3 nucleotide sequence: TGTGCCAGTAGTATGGAACGCAGGGTGGGCACCGGGGAGCTGTTTTTT.

This clonotype was recorded at least ten times. This sequence joins TRBV5-1 and TRBJ2-3; D is possibly TRBD1 (6 bases). Germline V gene sequence: CDR1 SGHRS, CDR2 YFSETQ. V lost 0 bases, J lost 4 bases, and 9 bases lay in between. The CDR3 totals 14 residues. The chain's CDR3 is CASSLERGSDTQYF. CDR3 nucleotides: TGCGCCAGCAGCTTGGAAAGGGGGTCAGATACGCAGTATTTT.

This clonotype occurred a few times. The chain is built from TRBV3-1 and TRBJ2-3; unclear D gene. Germline lookup yields CDR1 LGHDT and CDR2 YNNKEL (reference sequence). The CDR3 is made up of 13 amino acids. The germline V and J ends were trimmed by 3 bases and 11 bases, with 15 bases remaining between them. CDR3 in DNA: TGTGCCAGCAGCCATACGACCAACGGTTGGCAGTATTTT. It specifies CASSHTTNGWQYF.

This clonotype was detected ten times or more. The CDR3 spells CASSPGLAVNTDTQYF. CDR3 in DNA: TGTGCCAGCAGCCCGGGACTAGCGGTAAACACAGATACGCAGTATTTT. The V and J genes are TRBV5-8 and TRBJ2-3, with TRBD2 identical over 11 bases. V lost 4 bases to trimming and J lost 2 bases; unmatched junction nucleotides: 6. Germline values: CDR1 SGHTS, CDR2 YDEGEE. This CDR3 is built from 16 residues.

This clonotype was seen a few times. This chain uses TRBV4-2 with TRBJ2-1, with TRBD2 matching 9 bases. Germline V gene data show CDR1 as LGHNA and CDR2 as YNFKEQ. This CDR3 region has 15 residues. V shed 3 bases, J shed 2 bases, and the junction held 2 bases outside the gene matches. CDR3 DNA: TGTGCCAGCAGCCAGACTAGCGGTACCTACAATGAGCAGTTCTTC. Encoded protein: CASSQTSGTYNEQFF.

This clonotype was found once. The gene calls are TRBV6-5 and TRBJ2-5, with TRBD2 matching over 13 bases. In germline, CDR1 is MNHEY, CDR2 SVGAGI. This CDR3 is 16 amino acids long. J was trimmed by 5 bases and V by 5 bases; bases with no gene match: 8. The CDR3 DNA reads TGTGCCAGCAGTAAACTAGCGGGGGGGCCCTACGAGACCCAGTACTTC. It encodes CASSKLAGGPYETQYF.

This clonotype has at least ten counts. This sequence joins TRBV5-4 and TRBJ2-1, with a tentative D call TRBD2 (5 bases). This CDR3 is built from 14 residues. V was cut by 0 bases and J by 2 bases, with 6 bases left in between. Germline V gene lookup returns CDR1 SGHNT and CDR2 YYREEE (reference sequence). The chain's CDR3 is CASSLGTAYNEQFF. In DNA, the CDR3 is TGTGCCAGCAGCTTGGGGACTGCCTACAATGAGCAGTTCTTC. Full variable domain (outside the CDR3, taken from reference TRBV5-4 and TRBJ2-1): ETGVTQSPTHLIKTRGQQVTLRCSSQSGHNTVSWYQQALGQGPQFIFQYYREEENGRGNFPPRFSGLQFPNYSSELNVNALELDDSALYLCASSLGTAYNEQFFGPGTRLTVL.

This clonotype was seen repeatedly, ten times or more. The V call is TRBV7-6, the J call TRBJ2-1, with TRBD1 as a possible D gene (5 bases). The CDR3 has 14 residues. From germline, CDR1 is SGHVS and CDR2 FNYEAQ. V lost 5 bases to trimming and J lost 8 bases, with 16 bases between them. CDR3 coding DNA: TGTGCCAGCAGCCAAGGGGTACTTGGGTATGAGCAGTTCTTC. Translated: CASSQGVLGYEQFF.

This clonotype was counted at least ten times. The V and J genes are TRBV3-1 and TRBJ1-2; TRBD1 is a possible D gene (5 bases). The CDR3 is 15 amino acids. The germline V gene has CDR1 LGHDT and CDR2 YNNKEL (reference sequence). V lost 0 bases, J lost 8 bases, and 16 bases lay in between. The CDR3 coding sequence is TGTGCCAGCAGCCAAGATCGAACTGGGGGAGGAGGCTACACCTTC. Translating it yields CASSQDRTGGGGYTF.

This clonotype occurred a few times. The V and J genes are TRBV6-5 and TRBJ1-6; the D gene is possibly TRBD1 (5 bases). The CDR3 totals 17 residues. V gave up 0 bases and J gave up 2 bases, with 11 bases separating them. Germline CDR1 reads MNHEY; CDR2 reads SVGAGI. The CDR3: CASSYSGQGAYNSPLHF. The CDR3, as DNA: TGTGCCAGCAGTTACTCCGGGCAGGGCGCCTATAATTCACCCCTCCACTTT.